This T cell receptor (beta chain) was documented in a study of post-analysis software for immune sequencing data. Study-level information: Disease trajectories encompassed relapsing-remitting, secondary progressive and progressive-relapsing multiple sclerosis.

Germline V CDR1 and CDR2: PRHDT, FYEKMQ (reference sequence). The CDR3 loop spans 15 amino acids. In the case of this clonotype: The antigen is not known. The junction and the germline gene differ at one end; a read error may be behind it.

Researchers reported that TCR beta cDNA libraries carried unique molecular identifiers. T cells, roughly 0.9 to 11 million of them, yielded roughly 550,000 cDNA molecules. TCRdb redid the calling of the PCR reads with MiXCR, one entry per CDR3 protein. The sample shows fewer than 550,000 distinct CDR3 sequences, around 31% of them seen only once. Findings and limits, study-wide: Patients had higher frequencies than controls of roughly five TRBV segments, including TRBV5-6, TRBV5-1 and TRBV20-1. Controls' normalized Chao1 diversity significantly exceeded that of multiple sclerosis patients.

This TCR was recovered from a girl under 18 with multiple sclerosis. The V call is TRBV13, the J call TRBJ2-7; 9 bases match TRBD1. The sample taken for sequencing was blood. DNA of the CDR3: TGTGCCAGCAGCCACGCCGGACAGGGGACCTACGAGCAGGACTTC. Its translation is CASSHAGQGTYEQDF.